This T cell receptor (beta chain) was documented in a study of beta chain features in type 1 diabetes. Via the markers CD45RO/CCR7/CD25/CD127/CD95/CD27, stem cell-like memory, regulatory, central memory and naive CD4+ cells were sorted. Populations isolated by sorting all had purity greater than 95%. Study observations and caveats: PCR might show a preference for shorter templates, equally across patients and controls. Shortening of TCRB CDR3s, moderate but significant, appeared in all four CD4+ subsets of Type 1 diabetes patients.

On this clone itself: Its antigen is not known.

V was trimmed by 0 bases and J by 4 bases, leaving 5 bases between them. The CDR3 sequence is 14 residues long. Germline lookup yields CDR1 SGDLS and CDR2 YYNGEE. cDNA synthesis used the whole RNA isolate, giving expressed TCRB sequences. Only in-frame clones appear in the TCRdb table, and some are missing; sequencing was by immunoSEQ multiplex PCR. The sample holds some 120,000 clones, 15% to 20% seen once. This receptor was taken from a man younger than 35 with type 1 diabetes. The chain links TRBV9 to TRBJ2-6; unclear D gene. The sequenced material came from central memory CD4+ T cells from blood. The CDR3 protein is CASSVDPGANVLTF. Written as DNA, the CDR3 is TGTGCCAGCAGCGTAGACCCCGGGGCCAACGTCCTGACTTTC. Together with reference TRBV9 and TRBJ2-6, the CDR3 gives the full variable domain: DSGVTQTPKHLITATGQRVTLRCSPRSGDLSVYWYQQSLDQGLQFLIQYYNGEERAKGNILERFSAQQFPDLHSELNLSSLELGDSALYFCASSVDPGANVLTFGAGSRLTVL.